The 7 T cell receptor beta chains below were found in one sample sequenced in a study of CXCR3-negative and CXCR3-positive naive CD8 T cells. The TRB libraries of cDNA were built by UMI-labeled 5' RACE. One entry per CDR3 protein, without DNA, is what TCRdb gives after re-calling the 5' RACE reads. The table lists about 38,000 distinct CDR3 sequences. The material sequenced was memory CD8+ T cells from blood. The receptors shown here come from a human donor in good health. Some clones in this sample may be carry-over from other donors' samples.

The rearrangement links TRBV6-2 or TRBV6-3 to TRBJ1-2; absent DNA, TCRdb's TRBD1 call cannot be checked. This CDR3 comprises 15 residues. Germline-derived CDR1 and CDR2 are MNHEY and SVGEGT. This chain's CDR3 is CASSGQLGVAYGYTF.

CDR3 loop: CASSPDHDLLGVYGYTF. The chain employs TRBV6-6 and TRBJ1-2; TCRdb's D gene call, TRBD1, goes unchecked for lack of DNA. The CDR3 runs 17 residues. Germline-derived CDR1 and CDR2 are MNHNY and SVGAGI (reference sequence).

The V call is TRBV20-1, the J call TRBJ2-5; the TRBD2 assignment by TCRdb is unverifiable without DNA. CDR1 is DFQATT and CDR2 is SNEGSKA in the germline V gene (reference sequence). The CDR3 covers 16 residues. The CDR3 here is CSAVGGIDISQETQYF.

The chain couples TRBV5-6 to TRBJ2-1; checking the TCRdb D call of TRBD1 is not possible without DNA. The CDR3 is 17 amino acids. Germline loops: CDR1 SGHDT, CDR2 YYEEEE. CDR3 amino acids: CASSYRERGLSYNEQFF.

The chain couples TRBV5-1 to TRBJ2-3; TCRdb's D call of TRBD1 is untestable without DNA. The germline CDR1 and CDR2 sequences are SGHRS and YFSETQ. The CDR3 runs 14 residues. The CDR3: CGSGGGTSTDTQYF.

The chain carries TRBV9 and TRBJ2-3; TCRdb gives TRBD2 as the D gene, but with no DNA this cannot be confirmed. The germline V gene has CDR1 SGDLS and CDR2 YYNGEE. This CDR3 contains 15 residues. The CDR3 spells CASSGQRGRGDTQYF.

The chain uses TRBV12-5 and TRBJ2-2; the TCRdb call, TRBD2, lacks DNA for checking. CDR3 size: 21 residues. CDR1 is LGHNT and CDR2 is FRNRAP in the germline V gene. The CDR3 protein is CASGLVPFPLAGGYNTGELFF. The full variable domain, with the rest looked up from reference TRBV12-5 and TRBJ2-2, is DARVTQTPRHKVTEMGQEVTMRCQPILGHNTVFWYRQTMMQGLELLAYFRNRAPLDDSGMPKDRFSAEMPDATLATLKIQPSEPRDSAVYFCASGLVPFPLAGGYNTGELFFGEGSRLTVL.